This T cell receptor beta chain appears in the sequencing data of a study of CD4+ T cells in melanoma. The CDR3 runs 14 residues. Germline loops: CDR1 MNHNY, CDR2 SVGAGI (reference sequence). V lost 6 bases to trimming and J lost 1 base, with 12 bases between them. The assay was immunoSEQ multiplex PCR, and TCRdb's table has in-frame clones only and misses some. The top ten hold 11% to 15% of the sample, which has approximately 15,000 clones, about 66% seen once. V is TRBV6-6 and J is TRBJ1-1; D is perhaps TRBD1 (6 bases). Sequenced: cells from a culture (not recorded whether cultured in vitro). The clonotype originates from a human donor with melanoma. CDR3 in DNA: TGTGCCAGCAGAACCAGGGGAGAGAACACTGAAGCTTTCTTT. This translates into CASRTRGENTEAFF.